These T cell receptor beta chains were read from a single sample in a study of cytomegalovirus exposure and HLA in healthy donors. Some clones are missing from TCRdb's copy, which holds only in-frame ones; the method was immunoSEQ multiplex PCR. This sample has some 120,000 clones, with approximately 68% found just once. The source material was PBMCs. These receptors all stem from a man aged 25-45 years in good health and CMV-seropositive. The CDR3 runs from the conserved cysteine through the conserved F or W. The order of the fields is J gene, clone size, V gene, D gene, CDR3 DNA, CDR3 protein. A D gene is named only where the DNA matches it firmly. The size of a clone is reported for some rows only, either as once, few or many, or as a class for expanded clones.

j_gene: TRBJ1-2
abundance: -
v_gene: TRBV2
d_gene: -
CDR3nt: TGTGCCAGCAGGCAGGGATGGAGGGCGGACTATGGCTACACCTTC
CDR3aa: CASRQGWRADYGYTF

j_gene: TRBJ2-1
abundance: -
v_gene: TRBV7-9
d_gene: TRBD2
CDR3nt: TGTGCCAGCACCTTCGGGGGGTACAATGAGCAGTTCTTC
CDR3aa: CASTFGGYNEQFF

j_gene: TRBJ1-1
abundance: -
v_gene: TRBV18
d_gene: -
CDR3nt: TGTGCCAGCTCACCAAACCGGGACACGGACACTGAAGCTTTCTTT
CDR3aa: CASSPNRDTDTEAFF

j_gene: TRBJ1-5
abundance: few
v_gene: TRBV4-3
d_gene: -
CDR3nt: TGCGCCAGCAGCCAAGAACTCAATCAGCCCCAGCATTTT
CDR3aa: CASSQELNQPQHF

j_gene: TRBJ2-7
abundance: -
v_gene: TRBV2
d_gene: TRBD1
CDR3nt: TGTGCCAGCGCAATTTATGGGACAGGGGGTGGCGAGCAGTACTTC
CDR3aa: CASAIYGTGGGEQYF

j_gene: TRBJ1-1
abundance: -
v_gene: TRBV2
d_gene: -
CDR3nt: TGTGCCAATGGGGCTCGGATGAACACTGAAGCTTTCTTT
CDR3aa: CANGARMNTEAFF

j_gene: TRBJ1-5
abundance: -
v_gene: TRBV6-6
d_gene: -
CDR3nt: TGTGCCAGCAGTTTACAGGAAGGCAATCAGCCCCAGCATTTT
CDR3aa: CASSLQEGNQPQHF

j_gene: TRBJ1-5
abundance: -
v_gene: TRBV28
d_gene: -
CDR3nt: TGTGCCAGCAGTGTGACACCCATTTCTCAGCCCCAGCATTTT
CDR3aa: CASSVTPISQPQHF

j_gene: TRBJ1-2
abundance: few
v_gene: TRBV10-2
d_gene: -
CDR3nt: TGCGCCAGCAGTGAGCAAGCTATCCGTGGCTACACCTTC
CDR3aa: CASSEQAIRGYTF

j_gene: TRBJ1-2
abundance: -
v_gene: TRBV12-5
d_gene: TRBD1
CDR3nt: TGTGCTAGTGGTTTCGCAGGGGGCGCAGAGGATGGCTACACCTTC
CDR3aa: CASGFAGGAEDGYTF

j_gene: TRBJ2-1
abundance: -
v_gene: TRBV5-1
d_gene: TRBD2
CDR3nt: TGCGCCAGCAGCTCTCGACTAGCGGGAGTGGGTGAGCAGTTCTTC
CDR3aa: CASSSRLAGVGEQFF

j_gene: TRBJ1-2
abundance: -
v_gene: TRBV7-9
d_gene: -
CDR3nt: TGTGCCAGCAGCTTAGTGAGATCGTACACCTTC
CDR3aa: CASSLVRSYTF

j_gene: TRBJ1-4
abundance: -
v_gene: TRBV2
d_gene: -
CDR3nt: TGTGCCAGCACCACCTCCACATATGGCGGTAATGAAAAACTGTTTTTT
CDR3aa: CASTTSTYGGNEKLFF

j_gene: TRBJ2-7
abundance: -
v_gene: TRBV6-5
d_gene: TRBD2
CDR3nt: TGTGCCAGCAGTGGACGACTAGCGGGGGGTTACGAGCAGTACTTC
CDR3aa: CASSGRLAGGYEQYF

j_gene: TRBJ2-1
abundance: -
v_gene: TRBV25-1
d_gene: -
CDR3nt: TGTGCCAGCAGTTCTCGGACAGACTACAATGAGCAGTTCTTC
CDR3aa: CASSSRTDYNEQFF

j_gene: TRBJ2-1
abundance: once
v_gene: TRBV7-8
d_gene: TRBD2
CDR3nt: TGTGCCAGCAGCTTAGCGGAGGAAGGGACTAGCGGAAATGAGCAGTTCTTC
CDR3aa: CASSLAEEGTSGNEQFF

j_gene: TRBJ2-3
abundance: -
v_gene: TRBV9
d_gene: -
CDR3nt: TGTGCCAGCAGCGTAGACGGGGATACGCAGTATTTT
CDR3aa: CASSVDGDTQYF

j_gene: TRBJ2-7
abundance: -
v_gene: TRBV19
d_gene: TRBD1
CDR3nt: TGTGCCAGTAGTAGGGACAGACTCTCCTACGAGCAGTACTTC
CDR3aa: CASSRDRLSYEQYF

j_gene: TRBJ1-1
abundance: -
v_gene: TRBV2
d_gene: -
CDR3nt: TGTGCCAGCGGGGTAGGGGGGGCGGGCGCTGAAGCTTTCTTT
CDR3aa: CASGVGGAGAEAFF